This T cell receptor (beta chain) was identified in a study of CD8 T cells in Susac syndrome. Germline V gene lookup returns CDR1 SGHNT and CDR2 YYREEE (reference sequence). After removal of 0 bases from V and 4 bases from J, the junction contained 6 bases not matched to a gene. The CDR3 consists of 15 residues. The multiple sclerosis control group was made up of treatment-naive patients with stable or active relapsing-remitting disease. The CD8+ and CD4+ T cells were isolated magnetically using a negative isolation approach, whereas the TEMRA cells were enriched by FACS. RNA totalling about 0.5 to 1 ug underwent reverse transcription with random hexamers. TCRdb re-derived calls from the immunoSEQ multiplex PCR reads in MiXCR, one entry per CDR3 protein. The table lists about 210,000 distinct CDR3 sequences, approximately 95% of them singletons.

Sequencing was done on a sample of CD4+ T cells from PBMCs. The sequence derives from a human donor with multiple sclerosis. V usage is TRBV5-4 and J usage is TRBJ1-2; 7 bases match TRBD1. This chain's CDR3 is CASSLARGVGYGYTF. The CDR3 DNA sequence: TGTGCCAGCAGCTTGGCCAGGGGGGTCGGCTATGGCTACACCTTC. Filled out from reference TRBV5-4 and TRBJ1-2, the complete variable domain reads ETGVTQSPTHLIKTRGQQVTLRCSSQSGHNTVSWYQQALGQGPQFIFQYYREEENGRGNFPPRFSGLQFPNYSSELNVNALELDDSALYLCASSLARGVGYGYTFGSGTRLTVV.